This T cell receptor (beta chain) is from a study of blood T cell repertoires in COVID-19. Germline V gives CDR1 SNHLY, CDR2 FYNNEI. Deletions cut 7 bases from V and 6 bases from J, with 13 bases between. CDR3 length: 12 amino acids. In Cohort 3, a recovered donor had either two negative PCRs, clearance, or symptom resolution. Original analysis: Estimates of nucleated cell counts were drawn from the amplification of reference gene primers. Libraries were prepared by immunoSEQ multiplex PCR; TCRdb keeps only in-frame clonotypes and omits some of them. The DNA gave D and trimming, while V, J and clone size come from that table. This sample has just under 250,000 clones; approximately 90% occur once, and the top ten carry around 4%.

The chain combines TRBV2 with TRBJ2-7, with D possibly TRBD2 on 5 matching bases. Sequencing was performed on PBMCs or T cells enriched from blood (not recorded which). This clonotype originated in a woman younger than 45 who had recovered from COVID-19. The CDR3 nucleotides are TGTGCCAGCAAGGAGGAAGGAACCGAGCAGTACTTC. Its protein is CASKEEGTEQYF. The variable domain in full, completed from reference TRBV2 and TRBJ2-7, reads EPEVTQTPSHQVTQMGQEVILRCVPISNHLYFYWYRQILGQKVEFLVSFYNNEISEKSEIFDDQFSVERPDGSNFTLKIRSTKLEDSAMYFCASKEEGTEQYFGPGTRLTVT.